The 7 T cell receptor beta chains below all came from one sample that was sequenced in a study of CD8 T cells in Susac syndrome. Random hexamers were used to reverse transcribe an amount of 0.5 to 1 ug RNA. TCRdb recomputed calls from the immunoSEQ multiplex PCR reads with MiXCR, one row per CDR3 protein. The sample has roughly 120,000 distinct CDR3 sequences, over 85% seen once. The sample consisted of CD4+ T cells from PBMCs. The source is a human donor in good health.

The rearrangement joins TRBV19 to TRBJ1-2; D unresolved. This CDR3 is built from 14 residues. CDR1 is LNHDA and CDR2 is SQIVND in the germline V gene (reference sequence). Trimming left V 3 bases short and J 1 base short, with 9 bases between. The CDR3 spells CASSIRFFNYGYTF. The CDR3 DNA reads TGTGCCAGTAGTATCCGGTTTTTTAACTATGGCTACACCTTC.

The chain is built from TRBV7-9 and TRBJ2-2; TRBD2 agrees at 7 bases. Germline V gives CDR1 SEHNR, CDR2 FQNEAQ (reference sequence). The V and J ends lost 5 bases and 2 bases, in that order; junction bases with no gene match: 5. The CDR3 consists of 15 residues. The CDR3 DNA is TGTGCCAGCAGCCCAAGCGGGGTCAACACCGGGGAGCTGTTTTTT. It specifies CASSPSGVNTGELFF.

The rearrangement uses TRBV7-9 and TRBJ2-4; TRBD1 matches at 9 bases. CDR1 and CDR2 (germline): SEHNR, FQNEAQ (reference sequence). The CDR3 spans 16 residues. The trim removed 4 bases at V and 0 bases at J, leaving 4 bases unmatched. Written as DNA, the CDR3 is TGTGCCAGCAGCTCACAGGGGGCACTAGCCAAAAACATTCAGTACTTC. Translation: CASSSQGALAKNIQYF.

The chain uses TRBV29-1 and TRBJ2-3, with 7 bases matching TRBD1. Germline V gene data show CDR1 as SQVTM and CDR2 as ANQGSEA. V dropped 7 bases and J dropped 1; count of bases not matched to a gene: 5. The CDR3 covers 13 residues. The CDR3 protein is CSAQRGRTDTQYF. The CDR3 nucleotides are TGCAGCGCCCAAAGGGGGCGCACAGATACGCAGTATTTT.

The J gene is TRBJ2-1, the V gene TRBV12-3 or TRBV12-4; a weak D match, TRBD2 (5 bases). The CDR3 totals 18 residues. V dropped 2 bases and J dropped 7 bases, with 24 bases sitting between them. The CDR3 region is CASSLFGGGPAGHNEQFF. CDR3 DNA sequence: TGTGCCAGCAGTTTATTTGGCGGCGGGCCCGCCGGGCATAATGAGCAGTTCTTC.

The V gene is TRBV18, the J gene TRBJ1-1; TRBD1 aligns across 8 bases. Trimming cost V 3 bases and J 3 bases; bases outside gene matches: 3. The CDR3 is 14 residues long. The germline CDR1 and CDR2 sequences are KGHSH and LQKENI. The CDR3 DNA reads TGTGCCAGCTCACCCGGGACAGGTTACACTGAAGCTTTCTTT. Encoded protein: CASSPGTGYTEAFF.

This sequence joins TRBV11-2 and TRBJ2-7, with 10 bases aligning to TRBD2. CDR1 SGHAT and CDR2 FQNNGV come from the germline V gene. Trimming cost V 5 bases and J 3 bases; bases outside gene matches: 10. The CDR3 spans 16 residues. This chain's CDR3 is CASSLSSSGGNYEQYF. The CDR3 DNA reads as TGTGCCAGCAGCCTCTCCTCTAGCGGGGGAAACTACGAGCAGTACTTC.